The 8 T cell receptor beta chains listed next were all sequenced from one sample in a study of T-cell reconstitution after alpha-beta-depleted transplantation in children. A library of TCRbeta sequences, prepared with unique molecular identifiers, was generated. TCRdb recomputed calls from the PCR reads with MiXCR, one row per CDR3 protein. The repertoire holds about 980,000 distinct CDR3 sequences, less than 30% seen once, with under 30% in the top ten. Specimen: PBMCs, mostly from graft donor cells, collected 360 days after TCRalphabeta/CD19-depleted stem cell transplant. The receptors originated from a boy in the first two years of life who had a stem cell transplant for SCID, so the T cells may come from the graft donor.

This clonotype was counted ten times or more. The gene calls are TRBV7-9 and TRBJ1-1, with 7 positions matching TRBD1. The CDR3 has 13 residues. V was pared by 5 bases and J by 5 bases, with 5 bases of the junction left unmatched. Germline loops: CDR1 SEHNR, CDR2 FQNEAQ (reference sequence). This CDR3 is CASSTQGGTEAFF. The CDR3 DNA follows: TGTGCCAGCAGCACCCAGGGGGGGACTGAAGCTTTCTTT.

The V call is TRBV27, the J call TRBJ2-7, with a possible D match to TRBD1 (5 bases). This CDR3 has 15 amino acids. From germline, CDR1 is MNHEY and CDR2 SMNVEV (reference sequence). The ends were cut back, 7 bases at V and 0 bases at J, with 16 bases in the middle. The CDR3 loop reads CASKEDSWSSYEQYF. The CDR3 bases are TGTGCCAGCAAGGAAGACAGTTGGAGCTCCTACGAGCAGTACTTC.

The table lists this clonotype with a few counts. The genes are TRBV29-1 and TRBJ2-3; D perhaps matches TRBD2 (7 bases). The CDR3 sequence is 17 residues long. V shed 0 bases and J shed 3 bases, with 19 bases lying between them. Germline assignment: CDR1 SQVTM and CDR2 ANQGSEA. The CDR3 loop reads CSVEEGGVTRGTDTQYF. CDR3 in DNA: TGCAGCGTTGAAGAAGGGGGGGTGACACGGGGGACAGATACGCAGTATTTT.

J is TRBJ2-7 and V is TRBV15, with D perhaps TRBD2 (6 bases). This CDR3 has 13 residues. CDR1 and CDR2 (germline): LNHNV, YYDKDF (reference sequence). The germline V and J ends were trimmed by 5 bases and 3 bases, with 11 bases remaining between them. The DNA for the CDR3 is TGTGCCACCAGCTTACTGGGGGGCTACGAGCAGTACTTC. Translating gives CATSLLGGYEQYF.

This clonotype was counted a few times. The rearrangement joins TRBV6-1 to TRBJ2-3; D may be TRBD2 (5 bases). Germline values: CDR1 MNHNS, CDR2 SASEGT. V lost 6 bases to trimming and J lost 5 bases, with 21 bases between them. The CDR3 length is 16 residues. CDR3 region: CASRTARNLAQDTQYF. The CDR3 coding sequence is TGTGCCAGCAGAACTGCCCGTAACCTAGCACAAGATACGCAGTATTTT.

This clonotype was detected only a few times. The rearrangement uses TRBV12-3 or TRBV12-4 and TRBJ1-3; D not resolved. This CDR3 is built from 13 residues. V lost 7 bases, J lost 0 bases, and 7 bases lay in between. The CDR3 sequence is CASNGISGNTIYF. The CDR3 region has the DNA TGTGCCAGCAACGGGATCTCTGGAAACACCATATATTTT.

V gene TRBV28 combines with J gene TRBJ2-7; D unclear. V lost 2 bases and J 0 bases, leaving 11 bases between the germline ends. CDR1 MDHEN and CDR2 SYDVKM come from the germline V gene. The CDR3 is 15 amino acids. CDR3 nucleotide sequence: TGTGCCAGCAGTTTAGCACACTTACGCTCCTACGAGCAGTACTTC. Amino acids: CASSLAHLRSYEQYF.

The chain recombines TRBV4-2 with TRBJ2-7, with 9 nucleotides matching TRBD2. V was pared by 5 bases and J by 1 base, with 9 bases of the junction left unmatched. Per the germline V gene, CDR1 is LGHNA and CDR2 is YNFKEQ. This CDR3 comprises 16 residues. In DNA form, the CDR3 reads TGTGCCAGCAGCAGCGGGGGGTTTAGGGTTTCCTACGAGCAGTACTTC. Its translation is CASSSGGFRVSYEQYF.